The clone carrying this TCR beta chain was seen once. Using immunoSEQ multiplex PCR, the repertoire was profiled, and TCRdb retains in-frame clones only, with some absent. The table records about 60,000 clones, 90% to 95% of them present only once. This specimen belongs to a study of PD-1 blockade in classical Hodgkin lymphoma. Time point reported: cycle 4 day 1 (C4D1), after less than seven weeks of nivolumab. All the patients suffered relapse after autologous stem cell transplantation, and brentuximab vedotin exposure differed. Germline CDR1 SGHNT, CDR2 YYREEE (reference sequence). This CDR3 spans 17 amino acids. With 0 bases clipped from V and 6 bases from J, the junction kept 9 bases outside the gene matches.

Specimen: peripheral blood mononuclear cells (PBMCs), collected before the fourth cycle of nivolumab. The receptor comes from a human donor with classical Hodgkin lymphoma. The V and J genes are TRBV5-4 and TRBJ2-5, with 12 bases lining up with TRBD2. The DNA of the CDR3 is TGTGCCAGCAGCTTGGCTAGCGGGAGGGCCGGGGCTAAGACCCAGTACTTC. It is translated as CASSLASGRAGAKTQYF.